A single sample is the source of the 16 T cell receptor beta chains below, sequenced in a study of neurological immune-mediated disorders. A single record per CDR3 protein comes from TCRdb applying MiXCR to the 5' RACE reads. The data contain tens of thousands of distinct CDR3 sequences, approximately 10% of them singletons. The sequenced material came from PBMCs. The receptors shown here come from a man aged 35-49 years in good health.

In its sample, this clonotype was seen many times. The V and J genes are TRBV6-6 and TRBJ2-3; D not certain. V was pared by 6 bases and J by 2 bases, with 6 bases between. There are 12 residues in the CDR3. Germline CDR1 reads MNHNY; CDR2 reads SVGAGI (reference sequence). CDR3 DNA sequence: TGTGCCAGCAGCCCCTACACAGATACGCAGTATTTT. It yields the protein CASSPYTDTQYF.

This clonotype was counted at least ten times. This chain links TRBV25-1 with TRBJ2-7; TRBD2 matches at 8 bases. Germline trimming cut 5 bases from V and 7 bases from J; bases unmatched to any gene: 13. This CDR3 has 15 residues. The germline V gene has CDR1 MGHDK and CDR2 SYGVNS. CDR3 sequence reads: CASSISGGAYGEQYF. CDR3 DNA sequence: TGTGCCAGCAGTATCTCCGGGGGGGCCTACGGGGAGCAGTACTTC.

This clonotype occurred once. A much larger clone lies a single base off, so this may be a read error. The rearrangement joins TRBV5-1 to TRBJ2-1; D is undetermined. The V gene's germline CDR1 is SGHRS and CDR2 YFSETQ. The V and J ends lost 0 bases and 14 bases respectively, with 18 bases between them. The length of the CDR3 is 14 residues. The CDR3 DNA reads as TGCGCCAGCAGCTTGGCCGAAGACTCGGCAGAGAAGTTCTTC. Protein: CASSLAEDSAEKFF. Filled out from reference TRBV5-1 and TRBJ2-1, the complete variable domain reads KAGVTQTPRYLIKTRGQQVTLSCSPISGHRSVSWYQQTPGQGLQFLFEYFSETQRNKGNFPGRFSGRQFSNSRSEMNVSTLELGDSALYLCASSLAEDSAEKFFGPGTRLTVL.

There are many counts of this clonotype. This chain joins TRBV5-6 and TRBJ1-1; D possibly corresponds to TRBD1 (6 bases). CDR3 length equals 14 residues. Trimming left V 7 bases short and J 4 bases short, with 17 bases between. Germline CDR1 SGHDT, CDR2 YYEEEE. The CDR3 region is CASGALGGGTEAFF. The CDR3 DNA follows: TGTGCCAGCGGGGCATTGGGAGGGGGCACTGAAGCTTTCTTT.

In DNA, the CDR3 is TGTGCCAGCAGCCAAGATTACCAGGGAGACACCATATATTTT. Translated, it gives CASSQDYQGDTIYF. This chain connects TRBV3-1 to TRBJ1-3, with D possibly matching TRBD1 (5 bases). This CDR3 has 14 amino acids. V shed 0 bases and J shed 8 bases, with 11 bases lying between them. Germline values: CDR1 LGHDT, CDR2 YNNKEL (reference sequence).

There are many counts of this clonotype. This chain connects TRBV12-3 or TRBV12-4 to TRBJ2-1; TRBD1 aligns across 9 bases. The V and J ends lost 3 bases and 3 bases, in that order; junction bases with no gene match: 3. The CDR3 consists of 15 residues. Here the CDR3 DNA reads TGTGCCAGCAGTTTCTTGGACAGGGGCTACAATGAGCAGTTCTTC. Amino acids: CASSFLDRGYNEQFF.

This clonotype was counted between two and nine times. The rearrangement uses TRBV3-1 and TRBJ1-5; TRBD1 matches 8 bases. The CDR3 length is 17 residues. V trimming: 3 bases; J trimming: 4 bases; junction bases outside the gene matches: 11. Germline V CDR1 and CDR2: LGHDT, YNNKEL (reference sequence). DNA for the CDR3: TGTGCCAGCAGCCAGTCCGGGACAGGTAGTCTTAATCAGCCCCAGCATTTT. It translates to CASSQSGTGSLNQPQHF.

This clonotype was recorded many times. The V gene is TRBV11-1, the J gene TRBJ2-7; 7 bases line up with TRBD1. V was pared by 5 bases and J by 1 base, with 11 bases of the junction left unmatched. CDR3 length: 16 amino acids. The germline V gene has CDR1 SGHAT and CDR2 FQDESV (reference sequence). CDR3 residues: CASSPRQGKTSYEQYF. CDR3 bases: TGTGCCAGCAGCCCCCGACAGGGCAAGACATCCTACGAGCAGTACTTC.

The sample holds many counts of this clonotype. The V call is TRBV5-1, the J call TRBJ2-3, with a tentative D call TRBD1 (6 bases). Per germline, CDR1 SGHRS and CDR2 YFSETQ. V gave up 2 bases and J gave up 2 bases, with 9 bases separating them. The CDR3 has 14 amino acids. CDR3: CASSFQGNTDTQYF. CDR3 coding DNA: TGCGCCAGCAGCTTTCAGGGGAACACAGATACGCAGTATTTT.

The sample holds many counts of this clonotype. The CDR3 sequence: CSARDATPSRDEQYF. The CDR3 DNA sequence: TGCAGTGCTAGAGACGCGACGCCCAGCAGGGACGAGCAGTACTTC. The V call is TRBV20-1, the J call TRBJ2-7, with D possibly TRBD1 on 5 matching bases. Trimming took off 0 bases at V and 5 bases at J, with 17 bases between the two ends. The CDR3 is 15 amino acids. Germline CDR1 DFQATT, CDR2 SNEGSKA (reference sequence).

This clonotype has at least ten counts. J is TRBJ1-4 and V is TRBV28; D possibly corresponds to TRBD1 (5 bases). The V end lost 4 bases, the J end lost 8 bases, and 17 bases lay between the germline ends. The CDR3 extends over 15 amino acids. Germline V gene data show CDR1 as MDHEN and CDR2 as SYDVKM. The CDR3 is CASSSLGAPGEKLFF. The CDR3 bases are TGTGCCAGCAGTTCCCTTGGGGCCCCGGGGGAAAAACTGTTTTTT. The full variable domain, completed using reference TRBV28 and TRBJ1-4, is DVKVTQSSRYLVKRTGEKVFLECVQDMDHENMFWYRQDPGLGLRLIYFSYDVKMKEKGDIPEGYSVSREKKERFSLILESASTNQTSMYLCASSSLGAPGEKLFFGSGTQLSVL.

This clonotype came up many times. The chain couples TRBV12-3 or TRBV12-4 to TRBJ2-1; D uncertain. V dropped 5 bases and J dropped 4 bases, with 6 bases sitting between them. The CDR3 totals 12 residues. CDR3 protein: CASSPLYNEQFF. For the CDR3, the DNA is TGTGCCAGCAGTCCCCTATACAATGAGCAGTTCTTC.

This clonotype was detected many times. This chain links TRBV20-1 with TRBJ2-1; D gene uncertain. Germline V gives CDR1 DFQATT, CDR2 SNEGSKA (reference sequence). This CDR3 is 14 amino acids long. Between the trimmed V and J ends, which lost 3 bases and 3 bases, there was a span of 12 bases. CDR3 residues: CSASRIGDYNEQFF. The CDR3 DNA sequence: TGCAGTGCTAGCCGCATTGGCGACTACAATGAGCAGTTCTTC.

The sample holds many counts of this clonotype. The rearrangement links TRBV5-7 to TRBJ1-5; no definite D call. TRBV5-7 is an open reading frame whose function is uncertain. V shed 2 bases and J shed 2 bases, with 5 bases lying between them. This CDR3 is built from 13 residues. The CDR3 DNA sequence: TGTGCCAGCAGCTTATGGGGCAATCAGCCCCAGCATTTT. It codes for CASSLWGNQPQHF.

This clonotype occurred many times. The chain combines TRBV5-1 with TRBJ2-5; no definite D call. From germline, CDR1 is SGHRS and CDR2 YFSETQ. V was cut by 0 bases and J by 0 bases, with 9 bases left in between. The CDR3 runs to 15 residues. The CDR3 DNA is TGCGCCAGCAGCTTGGAACGCCGGAACCAAGAGACCCAGTACTTC. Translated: CASSLERRNQETQYF. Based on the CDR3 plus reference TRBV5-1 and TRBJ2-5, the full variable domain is KAGVTQTPRYLIKTRGQQVTLSCSPISGHRSVSWYQQTPGQGLQFLFEYFSETQRNKGNFPGRFSGRQFSNSRSEMNVSTLELGDSALYLCASSLERRNQETQYFGPGTRLLVL.

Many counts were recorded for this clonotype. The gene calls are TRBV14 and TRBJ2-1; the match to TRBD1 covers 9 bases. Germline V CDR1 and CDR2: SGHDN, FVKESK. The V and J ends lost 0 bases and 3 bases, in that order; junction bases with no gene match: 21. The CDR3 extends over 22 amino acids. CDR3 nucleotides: TGTGCCAGCAGCCAAGATCCCACCTCTTTTCTCGGACAGGGGTCGTACTACAATGAGCAGTTCTTC. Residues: CASSQDPTSFLGQGSYYNEQFF.